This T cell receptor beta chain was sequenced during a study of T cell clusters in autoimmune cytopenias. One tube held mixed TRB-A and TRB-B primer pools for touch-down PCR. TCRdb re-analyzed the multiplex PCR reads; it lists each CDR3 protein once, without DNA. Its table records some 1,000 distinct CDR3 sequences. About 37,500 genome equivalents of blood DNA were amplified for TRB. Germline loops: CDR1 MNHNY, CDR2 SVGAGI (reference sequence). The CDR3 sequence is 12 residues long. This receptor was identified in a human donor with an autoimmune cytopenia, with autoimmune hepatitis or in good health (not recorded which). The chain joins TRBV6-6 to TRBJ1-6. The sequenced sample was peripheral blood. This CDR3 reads CASSLSNSPLHF.